The clone carrying this T cell receptor beta chain came up a few times. Antigen: not known. This record belongs to a study of T cell repertoires in cytomegalovirus infection. Study in general: CMV infection and matching HLA type were both indicated by public TCR beta signatures.

CDR1 and CDR2 from the germline V gene are MNHEY and SMNVEV (reference sequence). The V gene lost 2 bases and the J gene lost 0 bases, with 11 bases spanning the gap. The CDR3 has 16 amino acids. MiXCR, run by TCRdb on the reads, gives a single entry per CDR3 protein. The sample gives approximately 910,000 distinct CDR3 sequences, about a third of which show up once; under 15% is in the top ten. The specimen comprised cultured CD8+ T cells from PBMCs, sampled from culture after CMV antigen stimulation. This chain links TRBV27 with TRBJ2-1; weak D call: TRBD2 (6 bases). The sequence was collected from a human donor in good health (CMV status not recorded). Some clones in this sample may be carry-over from other donors' samples. The CDR3 coding sequence is TGTGCCAGCAGTTTAGTGGGCGGGATCTCCTACAATGAGCAGTTCTTC. Its protein product is CASSLVGGISYNEQFF.